This TCR beta chain was observed in a study of blood T cell repertoires in COVID-19. Across the whole study: Samples taken during acute and convalescent COVID-19 were collected in the United States, Italy and Spain. PBMCs, B-cell-depleted T cells, or T cells were the source of the cDNA or gDNA that made up the material.

CDR1 and CDR2 from the germline V gene are SNHLY and FYNNEI. This CDR3 comprises 14 residues. With 5 bases clipped from V and 3 bases from J, the junction kept 2 bases outside the gene matches. Authors' methods: Reference gene primers were amplified, and this amplification served to estimate nucleated cell counts. Sequencing used immunoSEQ multiplex PCR; TCRdb keeps in-frame clones, though not all of them. V and J calls and clone size follow that table, whereas D and trimming were derived from the DNA. The sample contains tens of thousands of clones, over 70% of which appear only once. What was sequenced was peripheral blood. This receptor was obtained from a woman at least 80 years old with acute or convalescent COVID-19. The chain is built from TRBV2 and TRBJ1-5; TRBD1 aligns across 9 bases. The CDR3 sequence: CASSRQGDNQPQHF. CDR3 in DNA: TGTGCCAGCAGTAGACAGGGGGACAATCAGCCCCAGCATTTT.